Described below is a single TCR beta chain sequence and its context. Trimming at V came to 3 bases and at J to 2 bases, leaving 2 bases not matched to a gene. Germline V gene sequence: CDR1 KGHSH, CDR2 LQKENI. The CDR3 is made up of 14 amino acids. This entry belongs to a study of blood T cell repertoires in COVID-19. Study context: COVID-19 samples collected from the United States, Italy and Spain covered acute and convalescent phases.

Under the authors' procedure: Amplification from reference gene primers served as the basis for estimated nucleated cell counts. Here immunoSEQ multiplex PCR was the method, and the copy in TCRdb shows in-frame clones only, minus some. V and J calls and clone size follow that table, whereas D and trimming were derived from the DNA. This sample yields about 380,000 clones, of which roughly 90% are seen a single time; 0.95% to 1.5% belongs to the top ten. Sample: peripheral blood. The rearrangement links TRBV18 to TRBJ1-2; 8 bases line up with TRBD1. This TCR was recovered from a man aged 35 to 55 with acute or convalescent COVID-19. Written as DNA, the CDR3 is TGTGCCAGCTCACCGGACAGGGACAACTATGGCTACACCTTC. Translating it yields CASSPDRDNYGYTF.